Listed below are T cell receptor beta chains from one sample, sequenced in a study of CXCR3-negative and CXCR3-positive naive CD8 T cells. TCRdb re-analyzed the 5' RACE reads; it lists each CDR3 protein once, without DNA. The sample totals 40,000 to 50,000 distinct CDR3 sequences. Sequencing input: naive CXCR3- CD8+ T cells from blood. All receptors come from a human donor in good health. Some clones in this sample may be carry-over from other donors' samples. CDR3s include the opening cysteine and the closing phenylalanine or tryptophan. For some rows the clone size is stated as once, few or many, or as a class when expanded; others skip it.

CDR3 protein | J gene | V gene | clone size
CASSSASSDSWANTEAFF | TRBJ1-1 | TRBV11-1 | -
CASNRRSEEGKLFF | TRBJ1-4 | TRBV28 | -
CASSQETPRGAYNEQFF | TRBJ2-1 | TRBV4-1 | -
CSASAISGTVLQYF | TRBJ2-4 | TRBV20-1 | -
CSVEGGEVTEAFF | TRBJ1-1 | TRBV29-1 | -
CASSHTDLAGGPYEQYF | TRBJ2-7 | TRBV25-1 | -
CASTSLEEGDEQFF | TRBJ2-1 | TRBV28 | -
CASGWAHNEQFF | TRBJ2-1 | TRBV27 | -
CASSLVPPSETPYEQYF | TRBJ2-7 | TRBV11-3 | -
CASSPERTDTQYF | TRBJ2-3 | TRBV12-3/TRBV12-4 | -
CASSLWPGGYITEAFF | TRBJ1-1 | TRBV28 | -
CSVAFGSDSYEQYF | TRBJ2-7 | TRBV29-1 | -
CASSPPPAQDTQYF | TRBJ2-3 | TRBV7-2 | medium-sized
CASSYEGTEQYF | TRBJ2-7 | TRBV6-6 | -
CATSHGLGETGELFF | TRBJ2-2 | TRBV24-1 | -
CASSNGTLSGYTF | TRBJ1-2 | TRBV21-1 | -
CSVSDELGRTEAFF | TRBJ1-1 | TRBV29-1 | -
CASSFNLPNYGYTF | TRBJ1-2 | TRBV12-3/TRBV12-4 | -
CASSPASISRTDTQYF | TRBJ2-3 | TRBV12-3/TRBV12-4 | -
CASRKSGRGTDTQYF | TRBJ2-3 | TRBV7-6 | -